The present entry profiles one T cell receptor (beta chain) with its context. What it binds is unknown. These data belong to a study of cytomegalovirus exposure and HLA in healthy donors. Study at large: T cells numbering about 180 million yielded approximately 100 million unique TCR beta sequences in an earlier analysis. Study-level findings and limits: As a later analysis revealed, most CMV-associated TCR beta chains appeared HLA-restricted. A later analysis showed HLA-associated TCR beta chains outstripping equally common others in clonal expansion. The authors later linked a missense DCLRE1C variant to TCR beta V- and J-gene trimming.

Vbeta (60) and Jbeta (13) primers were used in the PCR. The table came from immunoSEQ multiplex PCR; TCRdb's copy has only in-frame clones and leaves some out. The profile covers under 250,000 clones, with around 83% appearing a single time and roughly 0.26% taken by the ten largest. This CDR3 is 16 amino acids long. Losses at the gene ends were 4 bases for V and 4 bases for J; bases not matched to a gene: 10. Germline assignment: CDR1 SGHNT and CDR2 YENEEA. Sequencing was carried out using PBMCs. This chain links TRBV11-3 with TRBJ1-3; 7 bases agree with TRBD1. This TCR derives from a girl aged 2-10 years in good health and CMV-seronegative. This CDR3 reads CASSSIDRADGNTIYF. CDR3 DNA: TGTGCCAGCAGCTCGATTGACAGGGCTGACGGAAACACCATATATTTT. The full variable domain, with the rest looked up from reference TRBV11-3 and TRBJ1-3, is EAGVVQSPRYKIIEKKQPVAFWCNPISGHNTLYWYLQNLGQGPELLIRYENEEAVDDSQLPKDRFSAERLKGVDSTLKIQPAELGDSAVYLCASSSIDRADGNTIYFGEGSWLTVV.